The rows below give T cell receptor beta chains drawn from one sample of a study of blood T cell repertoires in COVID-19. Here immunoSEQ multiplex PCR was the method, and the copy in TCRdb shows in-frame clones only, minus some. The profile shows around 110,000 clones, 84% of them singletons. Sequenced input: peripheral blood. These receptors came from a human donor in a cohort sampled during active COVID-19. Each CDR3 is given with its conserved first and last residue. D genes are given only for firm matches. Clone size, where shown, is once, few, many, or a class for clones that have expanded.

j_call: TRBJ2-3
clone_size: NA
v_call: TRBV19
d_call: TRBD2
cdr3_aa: CASSGGTSGAPSTDTQYF
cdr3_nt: TGTGCCAGTAGTGGCGGGACTAGCGGAGCCCCTAGCACAGATACGCAGTATTTT

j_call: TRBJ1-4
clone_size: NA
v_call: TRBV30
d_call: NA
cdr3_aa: CAWEKGTEEGKLFF
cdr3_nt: TGTGCCTGGGAAAAAGGGACCGAGGAGGGAAAACTGTTTTTT

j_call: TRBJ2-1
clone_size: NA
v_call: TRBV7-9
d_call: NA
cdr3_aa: CASSQSGGRAYNEQFF
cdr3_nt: TGTGCCAGCAGCCAGTCGGGGGGCAGAGCCTACAATGAGCAGTTCTTC

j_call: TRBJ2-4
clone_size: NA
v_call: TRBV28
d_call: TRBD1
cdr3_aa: CASTTGDRDIQYF
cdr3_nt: TGTGCCAGCACAACAGGGGATCGCGACATTCAGTACTTC

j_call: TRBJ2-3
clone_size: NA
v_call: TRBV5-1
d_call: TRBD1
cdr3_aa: CASSTTGADTQYF
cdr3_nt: TGCGCCAGCAGCACGACAGGGGCAGATACGCAGTATTTT

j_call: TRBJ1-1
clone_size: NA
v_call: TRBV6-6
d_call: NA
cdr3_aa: CASRPYTGLNTEAFF
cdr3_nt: TGTGCCAGCAGACCCTACACAGGGCTGAACACTGAAGCTTTCTTT

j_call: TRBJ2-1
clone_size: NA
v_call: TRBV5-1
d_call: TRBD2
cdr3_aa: CASSFFGGRDEQFF
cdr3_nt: TGCGCCAGCTCCTTTTTTGGCGGGAGGGATGAGCAGTTCTTC

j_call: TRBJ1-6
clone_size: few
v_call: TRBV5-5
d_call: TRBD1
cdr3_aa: CASSRTPGQYNSPLHF
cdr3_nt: TGTGCCAGCAGCCGGACCCCGGGACAGTATAATTCACCCCTCCACTTT

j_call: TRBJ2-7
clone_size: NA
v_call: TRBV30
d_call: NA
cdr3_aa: CAWSVEGGRTYEQYF
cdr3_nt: TGTGCCTGGAGCGTAGAGGGTGGGAGGACCTACGAGCAGTACTTC

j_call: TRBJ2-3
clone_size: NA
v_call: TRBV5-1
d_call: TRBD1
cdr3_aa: CASSFTGGGTDTQYF
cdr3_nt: TGCGCCAGCAGCTTCACAGGGGGCGGCACAGATACGCAGTATTTT

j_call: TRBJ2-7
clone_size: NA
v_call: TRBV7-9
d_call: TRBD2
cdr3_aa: CASTKTSGRAYEQYF
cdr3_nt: TGTGCCAGCACCAAAACTAGCGGGAGGGCCTACGAGCAGTACTTC

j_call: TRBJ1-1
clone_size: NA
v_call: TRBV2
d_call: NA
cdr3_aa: CASRRTLNTEAFF
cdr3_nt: TGTGCCAGCAGGCGTACCCTGAACACTGAAGCTTTCTTT

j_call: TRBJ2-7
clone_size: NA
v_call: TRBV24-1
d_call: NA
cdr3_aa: CATSRGYEQYF
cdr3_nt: TGTGCCACCAGCAGGGGTTACGAGCAGTACTTC

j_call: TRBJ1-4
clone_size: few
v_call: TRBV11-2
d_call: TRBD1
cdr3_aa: CASSSSFRGRDEKLFF
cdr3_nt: TGTGCCAGCAGCTCGTCCTTCAGGGGGCGAGATGAAAAACTGTTTTTT

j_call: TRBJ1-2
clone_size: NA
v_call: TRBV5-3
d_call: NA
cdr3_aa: CARSLDGTREVYGYTF
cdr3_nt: TGTGCCAGAAGCTTGGATGGTACCAGGGAGGTCTATGGCTACACCTTC

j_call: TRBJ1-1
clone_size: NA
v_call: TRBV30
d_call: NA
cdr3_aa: CAWSVMGPNTEAFF
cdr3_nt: TGTGCCTGGAGTGTAATGGGGCCCAACACTGAAGCTTTCTTT

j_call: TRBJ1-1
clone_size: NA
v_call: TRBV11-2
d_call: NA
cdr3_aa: CASSTGNTEAFF
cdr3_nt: TGTGCCAGCAGTACAGGGAACACTGAAGCTTTCTTT

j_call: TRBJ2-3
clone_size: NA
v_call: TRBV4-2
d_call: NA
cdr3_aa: CASSSAASGGTDTQYF
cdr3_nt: TGTGCCAGCAGCAGCGCGGCTTCAGGGGGCACAGATACGCAGTATTTT

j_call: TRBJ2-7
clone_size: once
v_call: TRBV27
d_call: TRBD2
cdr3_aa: CASSSPLTSGSSYEQYF
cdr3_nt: TGTGCCAGCAGTTCCCCCCTCACTAGCGGGAGCTCCTACGAGCAGTACTTC

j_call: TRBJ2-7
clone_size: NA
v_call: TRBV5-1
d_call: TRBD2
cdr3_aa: CASRSLAGVSYEQYF
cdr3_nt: TGCGCCAGCAGGTCCCTAGCGGGAGTATCTTACGAGCAGTACTTC

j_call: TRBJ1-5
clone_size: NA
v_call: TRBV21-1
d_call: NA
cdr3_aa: CASSRDRYSNQPQHF
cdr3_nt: TGTGCCAGCAGCCGGGACAGATATAGCAATCAGCCCCAGCATTTT

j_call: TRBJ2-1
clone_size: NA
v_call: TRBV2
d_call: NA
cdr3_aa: CASSDMTTSRGEQFF
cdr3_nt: TGTGCCAGCAGTGATATGACTACTTCCCGGGGTGAGCAGTTCTTC

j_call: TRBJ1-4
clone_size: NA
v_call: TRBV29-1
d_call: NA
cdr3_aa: CSVVTVGREKLFF
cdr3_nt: TGCAGCGTTGTGACAGTTGGCCGGGAAAAACTGTTTTTT

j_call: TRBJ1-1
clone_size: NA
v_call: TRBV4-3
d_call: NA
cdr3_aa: CASSPLNTEAFF
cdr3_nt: TGCGCCAGCAGCCCGTTGAACACTGAAGCTTTCTTT

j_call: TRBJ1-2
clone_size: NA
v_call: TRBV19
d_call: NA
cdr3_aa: CASSIGTPKGGYTF
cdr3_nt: TGTGCCAGTAGTATCGGGACTCCTAAGGGGGGCTACACCTTC

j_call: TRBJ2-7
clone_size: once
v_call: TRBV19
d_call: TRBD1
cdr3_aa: CASSPLQGGSYEQYF
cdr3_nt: TGTGCCAGTAGTCCCCTACAGGGGGGATCCTACGAGCAGTACTTC

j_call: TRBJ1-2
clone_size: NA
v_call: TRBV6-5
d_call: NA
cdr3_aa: CASSYIGANYGYTF
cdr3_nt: TGTGCCAGCAGTTACATCGGGGCTAACTATGGCTACACCTTC

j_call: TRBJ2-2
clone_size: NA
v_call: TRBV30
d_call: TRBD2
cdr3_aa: CASTSGTSNTGELFF
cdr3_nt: TGTGCCTCTACTAGCGGGACGTCGAACACCGGGGAGCTGTTTTTT

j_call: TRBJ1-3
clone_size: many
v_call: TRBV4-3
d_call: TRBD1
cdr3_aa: CASSQGTGTSGNTIYF
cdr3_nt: TGCGCCAGCAGCCAAGGGACAGGCACTTCGGGAAACACCATATATTTT

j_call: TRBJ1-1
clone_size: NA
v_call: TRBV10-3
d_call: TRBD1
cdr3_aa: CAIRDRGMNTEAFF
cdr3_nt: TGTGCCATCAGGGACAGGGGCATGAACACTGAAGCTTTCTTT

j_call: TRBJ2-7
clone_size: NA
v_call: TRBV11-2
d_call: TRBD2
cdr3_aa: CASSLAGGPSYEQYF
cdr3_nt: TGTGCCAGCAGCTTAGCGGGAGGACCTTCCTACGAGCAGTACTTC

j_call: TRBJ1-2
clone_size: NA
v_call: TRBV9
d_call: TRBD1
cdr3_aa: CASSALGQGFGYTF
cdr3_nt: TGTGCCAGCAGCGCGTTGGGACAGGGTTTTGGCTACACCTTC

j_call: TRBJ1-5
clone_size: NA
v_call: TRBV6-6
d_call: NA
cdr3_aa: CASSKTGQVSNQPQHF
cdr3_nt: TGTGCCAGCAGTAAAACAGGTCAGGTTAGCAATCAGCCCCAGCATTTT

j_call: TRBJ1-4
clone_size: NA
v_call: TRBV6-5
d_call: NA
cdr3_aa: CASSFDRIEKLFF
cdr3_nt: TGTGCCAGCAGTTTCGACAGAATAGAAAAACTGTTTTTT

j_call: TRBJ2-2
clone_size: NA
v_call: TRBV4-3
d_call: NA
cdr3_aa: CASSQAGLGNTGELFF
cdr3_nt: TGCGCCAGCAGCCAAGCAGGGTTGGGTAACACCGGGGAGCTGTTTTTT

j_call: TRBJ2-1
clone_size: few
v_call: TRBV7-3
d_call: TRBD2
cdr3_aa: CASSSSGGYVPEQFF
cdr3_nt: TGTGCCAGCAGCTCATCGGGGGGTTATGTCCCTGAGCAGTTCTTC

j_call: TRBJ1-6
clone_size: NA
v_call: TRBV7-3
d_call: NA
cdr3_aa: CASSLGATGTPLHF
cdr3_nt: TGTGCCAGCAGCTTGGGCGCCACCGGGACACCCCTCCACTTT

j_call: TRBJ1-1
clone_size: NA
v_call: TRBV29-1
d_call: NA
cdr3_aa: CSVPDGRETEAFF
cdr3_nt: TGCAGCGTCCCGGACGGAAGGGAGACTGAAGCTTTCTTT

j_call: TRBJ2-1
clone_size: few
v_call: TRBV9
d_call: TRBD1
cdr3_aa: CASSAGTGDYNEQFF
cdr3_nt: TGTGCCAGCAGCGCCGGGACAGGAGATTACAATGAGCAGTTCTTC

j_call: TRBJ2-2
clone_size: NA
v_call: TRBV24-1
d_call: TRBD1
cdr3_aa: CATSGGQANTGELFF
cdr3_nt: TGTGCCACCAGTGGGGGACAGGCGAACACCGGGGAGCTGTTTTTT

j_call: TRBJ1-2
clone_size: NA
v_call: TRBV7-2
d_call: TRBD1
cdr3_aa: CASSARTGTGEGYTF
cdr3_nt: TGTGCCAGCAGCGCGCGAACCGGGACAGGGGAGGGCTACACCTTC

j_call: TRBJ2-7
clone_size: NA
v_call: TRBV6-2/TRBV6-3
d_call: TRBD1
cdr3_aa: CASSPTDRGIYKQYF
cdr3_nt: TGTGCCAGCAGCCCGACCGACAGGGGGATCTATAAGCAGTACTTC

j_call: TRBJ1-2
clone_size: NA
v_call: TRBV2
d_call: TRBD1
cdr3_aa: CASRRSGGADGYTF
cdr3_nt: TGTGCCAGCAGGAGATCAGGGGGCGCAGATGGCTACACCTTC

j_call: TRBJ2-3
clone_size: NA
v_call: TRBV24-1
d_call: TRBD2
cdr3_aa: CATSDDSGRAKGADTQYF
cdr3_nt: TGTGCCACCAGTGATGATAGCGGGAGGGCTAAGGGCGCAGATACGCAGTATTTT

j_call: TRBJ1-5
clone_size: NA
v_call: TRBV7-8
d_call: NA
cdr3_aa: CASNSPSVPNQPQHF
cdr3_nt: TGTGCCAGCAACAGTCCATCGGTACCGAATCAGCCCCAGCATTTT

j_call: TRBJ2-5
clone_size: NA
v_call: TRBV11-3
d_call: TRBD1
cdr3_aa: CASSSAGQDSTQYF
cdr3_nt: TGTGCCAGCAGCTCCGCGGGACAGGACTCAACCCAGTACTTC

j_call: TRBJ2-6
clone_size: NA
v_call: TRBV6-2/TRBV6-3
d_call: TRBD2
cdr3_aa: CASSHPSWASGDSGANVLTF
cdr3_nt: TGTGCCAGCAGCCACCCCTCCTGGGCTAGCGGGGACTCTGGGGCCAACGTCCTGACTTTC

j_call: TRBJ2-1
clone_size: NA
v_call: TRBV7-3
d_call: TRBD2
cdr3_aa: CASSWGLAGVGEQFF
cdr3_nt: TGTGCCAGCAGCTGGGGACTAGCGGGAGTGGGTGAGCAGTTCTTC

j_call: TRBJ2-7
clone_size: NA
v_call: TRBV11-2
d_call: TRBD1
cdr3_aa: CASSLEGQGRDEQYF
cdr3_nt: TGTGCCAGCAGCTTAGAAGGACAGGGCCGGGACGAGCAGTACTTC

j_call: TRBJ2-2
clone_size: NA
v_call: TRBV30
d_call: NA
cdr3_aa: CAWIRLTPGELFF
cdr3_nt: TGTGCCTGGATCAGGCTTACACCCGGGGAGCTGTTTTTT

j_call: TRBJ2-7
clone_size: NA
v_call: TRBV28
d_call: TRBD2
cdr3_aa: CASSFSGSPAREQYF
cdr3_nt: TGTGCCAGCAGTTTTAGCGGGAGTCCTGCCCGCGAGCAGTACTTC

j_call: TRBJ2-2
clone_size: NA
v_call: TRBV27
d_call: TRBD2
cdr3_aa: CASSLAGGNTGELFF
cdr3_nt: TGTGCCAGCAGCCTAGCGGGGGGGAACACCGGGGAGCTGTTTTTT

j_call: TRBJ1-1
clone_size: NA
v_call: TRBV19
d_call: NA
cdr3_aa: CASSTGLNTEAFF
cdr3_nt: TGTGCCAGTAGTACAGGGCTGAACACTGAAGCTTTCTTT

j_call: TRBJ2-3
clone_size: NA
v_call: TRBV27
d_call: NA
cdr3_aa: CASSSTPRYTDTQYF
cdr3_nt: TGTGCCAGCAGTTCGACACCCCGATACACAGATACGCAGTATTTT

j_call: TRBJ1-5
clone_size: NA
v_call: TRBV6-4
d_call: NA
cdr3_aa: CASSPDRNSRQPQHF
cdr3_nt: TGTGCCAGCAGTCCCGACAGGAATAGCCGTCAGCCCCAGCATTTT

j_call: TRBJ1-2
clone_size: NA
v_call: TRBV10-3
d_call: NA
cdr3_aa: CANAREADLYGYTF
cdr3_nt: TGTGCCAACGCCCGCGAGGCAGATCTATATGGCTACACCTTC

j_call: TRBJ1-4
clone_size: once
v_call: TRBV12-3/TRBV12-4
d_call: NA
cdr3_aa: CASSRGEKLFF
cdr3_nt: TGTGCCAGCAGTCGAGGGGAAAAACTGTTTTTT